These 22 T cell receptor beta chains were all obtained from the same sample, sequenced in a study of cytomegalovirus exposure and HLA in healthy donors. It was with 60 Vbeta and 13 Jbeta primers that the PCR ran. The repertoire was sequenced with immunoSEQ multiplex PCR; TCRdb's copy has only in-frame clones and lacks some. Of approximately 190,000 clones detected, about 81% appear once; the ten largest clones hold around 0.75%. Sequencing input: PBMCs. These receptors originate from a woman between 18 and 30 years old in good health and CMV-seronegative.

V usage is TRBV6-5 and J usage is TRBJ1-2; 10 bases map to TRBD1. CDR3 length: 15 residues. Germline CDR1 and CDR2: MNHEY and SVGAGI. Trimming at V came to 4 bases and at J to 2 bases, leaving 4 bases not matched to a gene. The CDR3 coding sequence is TGTGCCAGCAGTTCTCCGGGACAGGGGAACTATGGCTACACCTTC. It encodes CASSSPGQGNYGYTF.

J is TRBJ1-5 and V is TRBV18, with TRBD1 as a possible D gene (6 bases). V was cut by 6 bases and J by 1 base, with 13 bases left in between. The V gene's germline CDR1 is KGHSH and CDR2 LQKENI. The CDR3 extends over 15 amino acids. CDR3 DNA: TGTGCCAGCTCTCTAGGACAGCCCAGCAATCAGCCCCAGCATTTT. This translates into CASSLGQPSNQPQHF.

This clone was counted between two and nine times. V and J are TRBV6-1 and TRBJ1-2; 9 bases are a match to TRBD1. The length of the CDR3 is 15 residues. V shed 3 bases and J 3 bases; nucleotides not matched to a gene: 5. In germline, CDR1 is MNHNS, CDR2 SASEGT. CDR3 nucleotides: TGTGCCAGCAGTGATCGGGACAGGGACCACTATGGCTACACCTTC. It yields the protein CASSDRDRDHYGYTF.

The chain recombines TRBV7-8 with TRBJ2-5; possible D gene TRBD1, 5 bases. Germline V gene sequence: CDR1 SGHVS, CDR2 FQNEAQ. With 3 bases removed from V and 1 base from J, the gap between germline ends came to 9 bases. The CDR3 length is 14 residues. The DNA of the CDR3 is TGTGCCAGCAGCTTCCGTACAGGCCAAGAGACCCAGTACTTC. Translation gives CASSFRTGQETQYF.

The CDR3 sequence is CASSELSLIAGGSNEQYF. DNA for the CDR3: TGTGCCAGCAGCGAGTTATCACTTATAGCGGGAGGGTCGAACGAGCAGTACTTC. This chain uses TRBV5-4 with TRBJ2-7; 11 bases match TRBD2. Germline V gene sequence: CDR1 SGHNT, CDR2 YYREEE (reference sequence). V gave up 4 bases and J gave up 5 bases; unmatched junction bases: 17. This CDR3 has 18 amino acids.

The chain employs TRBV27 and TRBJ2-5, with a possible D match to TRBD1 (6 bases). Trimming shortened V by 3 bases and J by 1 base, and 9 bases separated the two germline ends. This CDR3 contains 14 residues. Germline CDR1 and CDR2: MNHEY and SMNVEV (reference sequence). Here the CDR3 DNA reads TGTGCCAGCAGTTTCTCGGACAGCCAAGAGACCCAGTACTTC. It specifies CASSFSDSQETQYF.

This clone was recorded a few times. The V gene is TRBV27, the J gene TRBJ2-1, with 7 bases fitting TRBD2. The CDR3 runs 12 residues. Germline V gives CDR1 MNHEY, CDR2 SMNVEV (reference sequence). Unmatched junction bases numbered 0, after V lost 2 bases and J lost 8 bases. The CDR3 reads CASSLRGDEQFF. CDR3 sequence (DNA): TGTGCCAGCAGTTTACGGGGGGATGAGCAGTTCTTC.

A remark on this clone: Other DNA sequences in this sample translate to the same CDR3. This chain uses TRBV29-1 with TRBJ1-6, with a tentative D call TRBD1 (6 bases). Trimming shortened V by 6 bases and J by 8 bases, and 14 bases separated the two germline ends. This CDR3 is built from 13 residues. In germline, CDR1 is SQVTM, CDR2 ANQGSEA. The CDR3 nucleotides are TGCAGCGTCCGGGACAATCCTGATTCACCCCTCCACTTT. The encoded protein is CSVRDNPDSPLHF. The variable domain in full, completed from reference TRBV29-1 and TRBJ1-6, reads SAVISQKPSRDICQRGTSLTIQCQVDSQVTMMFWYRQQPGQSLTLIATANQGSEATYESGFVIDKFPISRPNLTFSTLTVSNMSPEDSSIYLCSVRDNPDSPLHFGNGTRLTVT.

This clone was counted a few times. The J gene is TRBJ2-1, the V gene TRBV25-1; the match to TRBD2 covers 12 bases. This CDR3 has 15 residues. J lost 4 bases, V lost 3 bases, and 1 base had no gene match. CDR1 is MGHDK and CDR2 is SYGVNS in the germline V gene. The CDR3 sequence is CASSEGLAGYNEQFF. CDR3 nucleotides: TGTGCCAGCAGTGAGGGACTAGCGGGTTACAATGAGCAGTTCTTC.

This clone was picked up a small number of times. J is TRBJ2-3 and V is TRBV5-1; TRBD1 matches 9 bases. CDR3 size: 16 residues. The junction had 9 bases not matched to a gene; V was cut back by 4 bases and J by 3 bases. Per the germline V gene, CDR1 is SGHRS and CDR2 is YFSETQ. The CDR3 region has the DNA TGCGCCAGCAGCACATTTACAGGGGGCGAGACAGATACGCAGTATTTT. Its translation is CASSTFTGGETDTQYF.

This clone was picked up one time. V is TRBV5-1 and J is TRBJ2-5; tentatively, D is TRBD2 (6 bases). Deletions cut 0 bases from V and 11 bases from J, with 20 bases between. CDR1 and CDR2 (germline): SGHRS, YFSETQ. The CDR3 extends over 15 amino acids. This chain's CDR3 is CASSLDGQPTGEQYF. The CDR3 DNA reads TGCGCCAGCAGCTTGGACGGGCAGCCGACGGGGGAGCAGTACTTC.

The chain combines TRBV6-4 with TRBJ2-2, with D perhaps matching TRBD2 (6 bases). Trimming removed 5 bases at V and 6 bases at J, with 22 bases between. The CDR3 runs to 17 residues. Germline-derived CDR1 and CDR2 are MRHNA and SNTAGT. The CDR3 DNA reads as TGTGCCAGCAGTTCAAGAATTGGGCGGGACGGGTCCGGGGAGCTGTTTTTT. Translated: CASSSRIGRDGSGELFF.

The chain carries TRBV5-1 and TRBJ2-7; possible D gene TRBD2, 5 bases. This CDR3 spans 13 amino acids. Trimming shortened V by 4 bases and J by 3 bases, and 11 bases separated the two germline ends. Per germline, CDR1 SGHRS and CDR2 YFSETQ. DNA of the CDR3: TGCGCCAGCAGCAACGGGAACTACTACGAGCAGTACTTC. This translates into CASSNGNYYEQYF.

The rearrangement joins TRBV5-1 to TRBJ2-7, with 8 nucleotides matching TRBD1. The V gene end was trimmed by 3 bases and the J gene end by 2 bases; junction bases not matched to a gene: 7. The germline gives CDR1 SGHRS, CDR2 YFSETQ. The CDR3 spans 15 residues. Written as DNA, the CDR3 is TGCGCCAGCAGCTCCCAACAGGGGGGCCCCTACGAGCAGTACTTC. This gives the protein CASSSQQGGPYEQYF.

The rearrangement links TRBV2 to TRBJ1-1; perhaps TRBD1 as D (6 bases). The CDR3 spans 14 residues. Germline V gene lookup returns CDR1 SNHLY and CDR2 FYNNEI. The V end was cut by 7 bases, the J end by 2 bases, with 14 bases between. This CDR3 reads CASNSDRTNTEAFF. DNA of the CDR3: TGTGCCAGCAACAGCGACAGGACCAACACTGAAGCTTTCTTT. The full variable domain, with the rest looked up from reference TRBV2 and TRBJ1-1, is EPEVTQTPSHQVTQMGQEVILRCVPISNHLYFYWYRQILGQKVEFLVSFYNNEISEKSEIFDDQFSVERPDGSNFTLKIRSTKLEDSAMYFCASNSDRTNTEAFFGQGTRLTVV.

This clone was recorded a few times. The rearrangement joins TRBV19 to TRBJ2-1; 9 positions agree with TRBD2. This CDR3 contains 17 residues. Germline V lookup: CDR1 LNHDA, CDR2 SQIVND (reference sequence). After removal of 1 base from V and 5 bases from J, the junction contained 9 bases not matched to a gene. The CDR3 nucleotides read TGTGCCAGTAGTATAGTTTTAACTAGCGGGCCTCACAATGAGCAGTTCTTC. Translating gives CASSIVLTSGPHNEQFF.

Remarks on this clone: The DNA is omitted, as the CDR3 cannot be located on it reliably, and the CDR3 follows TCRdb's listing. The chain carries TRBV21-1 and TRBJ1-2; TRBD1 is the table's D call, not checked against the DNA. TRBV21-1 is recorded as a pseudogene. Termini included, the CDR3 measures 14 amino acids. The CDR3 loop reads CASTVGQGAEGYTF.

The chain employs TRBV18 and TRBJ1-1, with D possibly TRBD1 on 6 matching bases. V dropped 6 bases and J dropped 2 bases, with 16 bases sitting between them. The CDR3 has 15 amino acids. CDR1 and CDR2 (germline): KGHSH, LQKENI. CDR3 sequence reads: CASSLSEGQNTEAFF. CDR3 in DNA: TGTGCCAGCTCCTTGAGTGAGGGACAAAACACTGAAGCTTTCTTT.

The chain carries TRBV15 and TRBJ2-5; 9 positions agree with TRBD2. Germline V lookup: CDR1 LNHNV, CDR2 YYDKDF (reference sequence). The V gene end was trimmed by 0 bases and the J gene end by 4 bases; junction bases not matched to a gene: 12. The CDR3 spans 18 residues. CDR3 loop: CATSRDRSRGGAVETQYF. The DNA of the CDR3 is TGTGCCACCAGCAGAGATCGAAGTCGCGGGGGGGCAGTAGAGACCCAGTACTTC.

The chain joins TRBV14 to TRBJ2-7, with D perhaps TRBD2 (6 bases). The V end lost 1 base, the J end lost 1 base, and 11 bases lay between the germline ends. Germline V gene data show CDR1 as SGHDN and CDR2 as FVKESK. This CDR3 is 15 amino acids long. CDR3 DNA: TGTGCCAGCAGCCAAGGTCCGGGAGCGTCCTACGAGCAGTACTTC. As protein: CASSQGPGASYEQYF. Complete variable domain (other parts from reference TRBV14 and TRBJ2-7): EAGVTQFPSHSVIEKGQTVTLRCDPISGHDNLYWYRRVMGKEIKFLLHFVKESKQDESGMPNNRFLAERTGGTYSTLKVQPAELEDSGVYFCASSQGPGASYEQYFGPGTRLTVT.

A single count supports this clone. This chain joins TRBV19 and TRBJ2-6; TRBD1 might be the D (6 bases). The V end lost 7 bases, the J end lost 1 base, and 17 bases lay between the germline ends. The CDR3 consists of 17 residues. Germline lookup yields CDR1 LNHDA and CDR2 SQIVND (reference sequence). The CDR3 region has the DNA TGTGCCAGTAAAGGGGGATTAAGAGGTTCTGGGGCCAACGTCCTGACTTTC. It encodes CASKGGLRGSGANVLTF.

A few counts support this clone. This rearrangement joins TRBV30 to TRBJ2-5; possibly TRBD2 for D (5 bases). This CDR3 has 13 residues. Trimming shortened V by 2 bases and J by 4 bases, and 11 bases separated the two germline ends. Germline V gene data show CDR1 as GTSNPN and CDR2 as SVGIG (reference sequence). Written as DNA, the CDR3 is TGTGCCTGGAGTTTCCCGGCGGGAGAGACCCAGTACTTC. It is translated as CAWSFPAGETQYF.